This passage covers 28 T cell receptor beta chains from one sample sequenced in a study of beta chain features in type 1 diabetes. The sequenced template was cDNA made from the entire isolated RNA. Assay: immunoSEQ multiplex PCR; the TCRdb copy retains only in-frame clones and omits some. The sample has hundreds of thousands of clones, approximately 31% seen once. Specimen: naive CD4+ T cells from blood. Receptors originate from a young man in good health.

This clone appeared a few times. V usage is TRBV5-1 and J usage is TRBJ2-7, with 15 bases lining up with TRBD2. From germline, CDR1 is SGHRS and CDR2 YFSETQ. The CDR3 is 17 residues long. V shed 4 bases, J shed 1 base, and the junction held 6 bases outside the gene matches. The DNA for the CDR3 is TGCGCCAGCAGCCCGGGACTAGCGGGAGGTCGGTCCTACGAGCAGTACTTC. Translating it yields CASSPGLAGGRSYEQYF.

This clone has only a few counts. The chain employs TRBV7-9 and TRBJ2-1, with 9 bases that match TRBD1. The CDR3 spans 15 residues. The V gene end was trimmed by 5 bases and the J gene end by 5 bases; junction bases not matched to a gene: 7. CDR1 is SEHNR, CDR2 FQNEAQ, per germline (reference sequence). In nucleotides, the CDR3 is TGTGCCAGCAGCCCCCGGGACAGGGTGGACAATGAGCAGTTCTTC. Protein: CASSPRDRVDNEQFF.

This chain links TRBV27 with TRBJ2-1, with TRBD2 matching 15 bases. The germline V gene encodes CDR1 MNHEY and CDR2 SMNVEV (reference sequence). This CDR3 spans 15 amino acids. With V trimmed by 7 bases and J by 8 bases, 6 bases remained unmatched. The CDR3 protein is CASTGLAGGPYEQFF. CDR3 bases: TGTGCCAGCACCGGACTAGCGGGAGGGCCATATGAGCAGTTCTTC.

The rearrangement joins TRBV2 to TRBJ2-6, with D possibly TRBD2 on 6 matching bases. Germline V CDR1 and CDR2: SNHLY, FYNNEI. Between the trimmed V and J ends, which lost 8 bases and 4 bases, there was a span of 12 bases. The CDR3 is made up of 14 amino acids. CDR3 sequence (DNA): TGTGCCAGCGTCAGGGAGGTCGGGGCCAACGTCCTGACTTTC. Translating it yields CASVREVGANVLTF.

This clone was found a few times. The CDR3 loop is CAWSVTGTYGYTF. In nucleotides, the CDR3 is TGTGCCTGGAGTGTAACAGGAACCTATGGCTACACCTTC. This chain uses TRBV30 with TRBJ1-2, with D possibly matching TRBD1 (5 bases). Trimming pared 0 bases from V and 4 bases from J, leaving 9 bases between. The V gene's germline CDR1 is GTSNPN and CDR2 SVGIG (reference sequence). The CDR3 loop spans 13 amino acids.

The CDR3 region is CASSADITRMSTDTQYF. The CDR3 nucleotides are TGCGCCAGCAGCGCCGATATAACAAGAATGAGCACAGATACGCAGTATTTT. The chain has TRBV5-1 and TRBJ2-3, with D hard to call. Trimming cost V 4 bases and J 0 bases, with 18 bases left between them. CDR1 is SGHRS, CDR2 YFSETQ, per germline. The CDR3 extends over 17 amino acids.

The chain has TRBV9 and TRBJ1-2; the match to TRBD1 covers 10 bases. The V and J ends lost 3 bases and 8 bases, in that order; junction bases with no gene match: 7. Germline V CDR1 and CDR2: SGDLS, YYNGEE. The CDR3 is made up of 14 amino acids. The chain's CDR3 is CASSDQTGGLGYTF. The CDR3 DNA is TGTGCCAGCAGCGACCAGACAGGGGGCTTGGGCTACACCTTC.

The V and J genes are TRBV2 and TRBJ2-6; D possibly corresponds to TRBD2 (5 bases). The ends were cut back, 3 bases at V and 0 bases at J, with 6 bases in the middle. Germline V gene sequence: CDR1 SNHLY, CDR2 FYNNEI. This CDR3 region has 15 residues. The CDR3 coding sequence is TGTGCCAGCAGTGACGCGGGCTCTGGGGCCAACGTCCTGACTTTC. Encoded protein: CASSDAGSGANVLTF.

This clone was seen a few times. This chain links TRBV28 with TRBJ2-7, with TRBD1 matching over 8 bases. Losses at the gene ends were 6 bases for V and 2 bases for J; bases not matched to a gene: 6. CDR1 is MDHEN, CDR2 SYDVKM, per germline. The CDR3 length is 14 residues. In DNA form, the CDR3 reads TGTGCCAGCAGATCTACAGGGGGTCCCTACGAGCAGTACTTC. It codes for CASRSTGGPYEQYF.

The gene calls are TRBV7-2 and TRBJ1-1; the D gene is possibly TRBD1 (5 bases). The V gene's germline CDR1 is SGHTA and CDR2 FQGNSA. The length of the CDR3 is 13 residues. V lost 5 bases and J 3 bases, leaving 10 bases between the germline ends. CDR3 protein: CASSPTGYTEAFF. The CDR3 DNA reads as TGTGCCAGCAGCCCTACAGGTTACACTGAAGCTTTCTTT.

This sequence joins TRBV9 and TRBJ2-5; possible D gene TRBD2, 7 bases. From germline, CDR1 is SGDLS and CDR2 YYNGEE. This CDR3 is 14 amino acids long. V lost 1 base to trimming and J lost 4 bases, with 11 bases between them. Here the CDR3 reads CASSVRGGGETQYF. The CDR3 bases are TGTGCCAGCAGCGTAAGGGGAGGGGGAGAGACCCAGTACTTC.

The chain couples TRBV9 to TRBJ2-1; 11 nucleotides align to TRBD1. J gave up 3 bases and V 4 bases, and 6 bases lay outside the gene matches. The CDR3 runs to 16 residues. Germline loops: CDR1 SGDLS, CDR2 YYNGEE. The CDR3 protein is CASSPRTGGHYNEQFF. The CDR3 DNA sequence: TGTGCCAGCAGCCCCCGGACAGGGGGCCACTACAATGAGCAGTTCTTC.

This sequence joins TRBV29-1 and TRBJ1-1, with D possibly matching TRBD1 (5 bases). The CDR3 totals 16 residues. Germline values: CDR1 SQVTM, CDR2 ANQGSEA. Trimming shortened V by 4 bases and J by 0 bases, and 18 bases separated the two germline ends. CDR3 nucleotides: TGCAGCGTTGTGGGACCCCAGGGAATTATGAACACTGAAGCTTTCTTT. Amino acid sequence: CSVVGPQGIMNTEAFF.

This clone showed up just a few times. The genes are TRBV7-9 and TRBJ2-3, with no clear D. Trimming cost V 7 bases and J 2 bases, with 13 bases left between them. The CDR3 has 14 amino acids. Germline CDR1 reads SEHNR; CDR2 reads FQNEAQ (reference sequence). CDR3 loop: CASTPPVYTDTQYF. The CDR3 coding sequence is TGTGCCAGCACCCCACCGGTGTACACAGATACGCAGTATTTT.

There are a few counts of this clone. This chain uses TRBV30 with TRBJ1-4, with TRBD1 matching 9 bases. There are 13 residues in the CDR3. With V trimmed by 3 bases and J by 5 bases, 1 base remained unmatched. CDR1 is GTSNPN, CDR2 SVGIG, per germline (reference sequence). The CDR3 protein is CAWRGQGNEKLFF. The DNA for the CDR3 is TGTGCCTGGAGGGGACAGGGAAATGAAAAACTGTTTTTT.

The chain uses TRBV29-1 and TRBJ1-5; tentative D call: TRBD1 (6 bases). The CDR3 extends over 12 amino acids. Germline lookup yields CDR1 SQVTM and CDR2 ANQGSEA. The V end was cut by 3 bases, the J end by 5 bases, with 8 bases between. The CDR3 loop is CSVDRGHQPQHF. In DNA, the CDR3 is TGCAGCGTTGACAGGGGTCATCAGCCCCAGCATTTT. Using reference TRBV29-1 and TRBJ1-5 for the parts outside the CDR3, the full variable domain is SAVISQKPSRDICQRGTSLTIQCQVDSQVTMMFWYRQQPGQSLTLIATANQGSEATYESGFVIDKFPISRPNLTFSTLTVSNMSPEDSSIYLCSVDRGHQPQHFGDGTRLSIL.

This clone was seen more than once but under ten times. Other DNA sequences in this sample translate to the same CDR3. The rearrangement uses TRBV7-9 and TRBJ2-3; D is undetermined. Per germline, CDR1 SEHNR and CDR2 FQNEAQ (reference sequence). CDR3 size: 13 residues. V was pared by 5 bases and J by 0 bases, with 6 bases between. The CDR3 DNA reads TGTGCCAGCAGCCCCCCTAGCACAGATACGCAGTATTTT. This gives the protein CASSPPSTDTQYF. The whole variable domain, remainder taken from reference TRBV7-9 and TRBJ2-3, is DTGVSQNPRHKITKRGQNVTFRCDPISEHNRLYWYRQTLGQGPEFLTYFQNEAQLEKSRLLSDRFSAERPKGSFSTLEIQRTEQGDSAMYLCASSPPSTDTQYFGPGTRLTVL.

In this sample, this clone turned up a few times. Distinct nucleotide sequences in the sample also encode this CDR3. The chain couples TRBV2 to TRBJ2-7; D not resolved. Germline V gene data show CDR1 as SNHLY and CDR2 as FYNNEI. V shed 6 bases and J shed 2 bases, with 2 bases lying between them. This CDR3 comprises 10 residues. CDR3 coding DNA: TGTGCCAGCAGGACCTACGAGCAGTACTTC. Protein: CASRTYEQYF.

V usage is TRBV4-1 and J usage is TRBJ2-6; the D gene is possibly TRBD1 (5 bases). The CDR3 has 16 amino acids. Trimming stripped 4 bases from V and 2 bases from J, with 12 bases between. Germline V gives CDR1 MGHRA, CDR2 YSYEKL. CDR3 protein: CASSPPGAAGANVLTF. CDR3 DNA sequence: TGCGCCAGCAGCCCTCCTGGGGCGGCTGGGGCCAACGTCCTGACTTTC.

This clone has just a few counts. The rearrangement uses TRBV14 and TRBJ2-1; D gene uncertain. Trimming removed 2 bases at V and 7 bases at J, with 12 bases between. The germline gives CDR1 SGHDN, CDR2 FVKESK. The CDR3 runs to 14 residues. The CDR3 loop is CASSQSWAANEQFF. As DNA, the CDR3 is TGTGCCAGCAGCCAAAGTTGGGCCGCGAATGAGCAGTTCTTC.

The chain is built from TRBV27 and TRBJ2-7; 8 nucleotides agree with TRBD2. The V gene's germline CDR1 is MNHEY and CDR2 SMNVEV (reference sequence). Trimming cost V 5 bases and J 5 bases; bases outside gene matches: 11. The CDR3 contains 15 residues. This CDR3 is CASSARLARWNEQYF. CDR3 coding DNA: TGTGCCAGCAGTGCCAGACTAGCGCGTTGGAACGAGCAGTACTTC.

The chain recombines TRBV30 with TRBJ1-3; D is unresolved. This CDR3 is built from 14 residues. V dropped 0 bases and J dropped 0 bases, with 6 bases sitting between them. Germline V gene data show CDR1 as GTSNPN and CDR2 as SVGIG (reference sequence). The CDR3 DNA reads as TGTGCCTGGAGTGTTGCAGTCTCTGGAAACACCATATATTTT. Translating gives CAWSVAVSGNTIYF.

This clone has a handful of counts. The chain links TRBV5-1 to TRBJ2-5, with D perhaps matching TRBD1 (5 bases). Germline CDR1 and CDR2: SGHRS and YFSETQ. This CDR3 contains 15 residues. V was cut by 5 bases and J by 2 bases, with 16 bases left in between. The CDR3 coding sequence is TGCGCCAGCAGTTTTTCACAGGTTTCTCAAGAGACCCAGTACTTC. It yields the protein CASSFSQVSQETQYF.

A few counts support this clone. This CDR3 reads CASDLNTEAFF. CDR3 DNA: TGTGCCAGCGACCTGAACACTGAAGCTTTCTTT. J is TRBJ1-1 and V is TRBV28, with D unresolved. Germline V gene data show CDR1 as MDHEN and CDR2 as SYDVKM. The CDR3 is 11 amino acids. The ends were cut back, 8 bases at V and 0 bases at J, with 4 bases in the middle.

V gene TRBV30 combines with J gene TRBJ2-5; D tentatively fits TRBD1 or TRBD2 (5 bases each). The CDR3 extends over 10 amino acids. Per germline, CDR1 GTSNPN and CDR2 SVGIG (reference sequence). Trimming cost V 4 bases and J 13 bases, with 13 bases left between them. CDR3: CAWTGTFMYF. The CDR3 DNA reads as TGTGCCTGGACCGGGACCTTTATGTACTTC.

This rearrangement joins TRBV15 to TRBJ1-4; D remains unclear. CDR1 and CDR2 (germline): LNHNV, YYDKDF (reference sequence). V was cut by 2 bases and J by 10 bases, with 17 bases left in between. CDR3 length: 15 amino acids. The CDR3 sequence: CATSRNRDNEGKLFF. The CDR3 DNA reads TGTGCCACCAGCAGAAACCGGGATAATGAGGGAAAACTGTTTTTT.

This clone has a handful of counts. The rearrangement uses TRBV27 and TRBJ1-5; 9 nucleotides line up with TRBD1. The length of the CDR3 is 17 residues. Germline assignment: CDR1 MNHEY and CDR2 SMNVEV (reference sequence). V was pared by 9 bases and J by 3 bases, with 15 bases of the junction left unmatched. CDR3 nucleotide sequence: TGTGCCAGTCGGGACAGGGAACGTATAAAGGTCAATCAGCCCCAGCATTTT. Protein product: CASRDRERIKVNQPQHF.

The chain links TRBV28 to TRBJ2-7, with 11 nucleotides matching TRBD2. The CDR3 is 14 amino acids. J lost 2 bases, V lost 6 bases, and 3 bases had no gene match. CDR1 is MDHEN and CDR2 is SYDVKM in the germline V gene. The CDR3 region has the DNA TGTGCCAGCAGGTCGACTAGCGGGACCTACGAGCAGTACTTC. Translated: CASRSTSGTYEQYF.